This TCR beta chain was sequenced in a study of a mutant IDH1 vaccine in newly diagnosed glioma. Study summary: Patients got their first vaccination 4-6 weeks after radiotherapy alone, or with temozolomide cycles.

Documented time point: week 47, end of study. Vaccination comprised doses that each held 300 ug of mutant IDH1 20-mer peptide, plus topical imiquimod. Note on this clone: Antigen specificity is unknown.

Germline loops: CDR1 MDHEN, CDR2 SYDVKM. The V and J ends lost 4 bases and 0 bases respectively, with 6 bases between them. The CDR3 extends over 14 amino acids. Profiled with immunoSEQ multiplex PCR; TCRdb holds only in-frame clones, not every one. The profile shows about 94,000 clones, under 90% of them singletons. This chain links TRBV28 with TRBJ2-2; perhaps TRBD1 as D (6 bases). The TCR comes from a woman in her forties or fifties with glioma. The input for sequencing was PBMCs, taken from a glioma patient whose treatment included an IDH1 peptide vaccine. Here the CDR3 reads CASSWTANTGELFF. CDR3 DNA sequence: TGTGCCAGCAGTTGGACAGCGAACACCGGGGAGCTGTTTTTT.